Described below is a single T cell receptor (beta chain) sequence and its context. The data originate from a study of blood T cell repertoires in COVID-19. About the research overall: PBMCs, B-cell-depleted T cells, or T cells were the source of the cDNA or gDNA that made up the material.

CDR1 and CDR2 from the germline V gene are KGHDR and SFDVKD. This CDR3 is built from 15 residues. Unmatched junction bases numbered 4, after V lost 3 bases and J lost 2 bases. Assay: immunoSEQ multiplex PCR; the TCRdb copy retains only in-frame clones and omits some. Of roughly 250,000 clones listed, 70% to 90% are singletons. This chain uses TRBV24-1 with TRBJ2-5; 8 bases map to TRBD1. This clonotype was sampled from a woman aged 55 to 70 with active or convalescent COVID-19. The material sequenced was peripheral blood. Written as DNA, the CDR3 is TGTGCCACCAGTGATCACGGACAGGGACAAGAGACCCAGTACTTC. The encoded protein is CATSDHGQGQETQYF.